The 15 T cell receptor beta chains presented below share a single source sample, sequenced in a study of blood T cell repertoires in COVID-19. This table comes from immunoSEQ multiplex PCR, and its TCRdb copy is limited to in-frame clones, with some not included. The repertoire holds approximately 220,000 clones, roughly 82% seen once, with around 5% in the top ten. Sequenced material: peripheral blood. The source of these receptors is a woman in her sixties or seventies with acute or convalescent COVID-19.

V usage is TRBV7-2 and J usage is TRBJ1-2, with TRBD1 matching 7 bases. Germline loops: CDR1 SGHTA, CDR2 FQGNSA. V trimming: 7 bases; J trimming: 4 bases; junction bases outside the gene matches: 6. There are 13 residues in the CDR3. CDR3 sequence: CASTPRDSYGYTF. The CDR3 coding sequence is TGTGCCAGCACTCCCCGGGACAGCTATGGCTACACCTTC.

This CDR3 reads CASSVGQGISNYGYTF. CDR3 sequence (DNA): TGTGCCAGCAGTGTCGGGCAGGGAATTAGTAACTATGGCTACACCTTC. The chain recombines TRBV6-1 with TRBJ1-2, with a tentative D call TRBD1 (5 bases). V was pared by 4 bases and J by 1 base, with 16 bases between. In germline, CDR1 is MNHNS, CDR2 SASEGT. CDR3 length: 16 amino acids.

This clone was seen more than once but under ten times. This rearrangement joins TRBV11-3 to TRBJ2-2, with TRBD1 as a possible D gene (6 bases). Trimming took 4 bases from V and 4 from J, leaving 22 bases between them. The germline gives CDR1 SGHNT, CDR2 YENEEA. CDR3 length: 18 amino acids. Written as DNA, the CDR3 is TGTGCCAGCAGCTACCCGGTGGAGTACAGGGAGTTCACCGGGGAGCTGTTTTTT. It encodes CASSYPVEYREFTGELFF.

The V gene is TRBV5-6, the J gene TRBJ2-7, with 7 nucleotides matching TRBD1. CDR3 length: 14 residues. Germline trimming cut 0 bases from V and 4 bases from J; bases unmatched to any gene: 4. Germline lookup yields CDR1 SGHDT and CDR2 YYEEEE. The CDR3 loop is CASSLVGQQYEQYF. CDR3 bases: TGTGCCAGCAGCTTGGTGGGACAGCAATACGAGCAGTACTTC.

The chain carries TRBV3-1 (or the pseudogene TRBV3-2) and TRBJ2-2; TRBD2 matches at 8 bases. The CDR3 is 16 amino acids. The ends lost 1 base at V and 0 bases at J; junction bases unmatched: 1. Germline assignment: CDR1 LGHDT and CDR2 YNNKEL (reference sequence). The chain's CDR3 is CASSQGRGANTGELFF. The CDR3 DNA is TGTGCCAGCAGCCAAGGGCGGGGGGCGAACACCGGGGAGCTGTTTTTT.

The table lists this clone with a count of one. This chain uses TRBV19 with TRBJ2-2, with D uncertain. With 7 bases removed from V and 4 bases from J, the gap between germline ends came to 10 bases. CDR3 length: 13 amino acids. The germline CDR1 and CDR2 sequences are LNHDA and SQIVND (reference sequence). CDR3 sequence (DNA): TGTGCCAGTAATACTTTTTTCACCGGGGAGCTGTTTTTT. It specifies CASNTFFTGELFF.

The rearrangement joins TRBV7-9 to TRBJ1-2; 7 positions match TRBD1. The junction had 3 bases not matched to a gene; V was cut back by 1 base and J by 4 bases. The germline CDR1 and CDR2 sequences are SEHNR and FQNEAQ (reference sequence). CDR3 length: 14 amino acids. This CDR3 reads CASSLVTGIYGYTF. Here the CDR3 DNA reads TGTGCCAGCAGCTTAGTGACAGGGATCTATGGCTACACCTTC.

The chain employs TRBV30 and TRBJ1-1; D unresolved. The germline V gene encodes CDR1 GTSNPN and CDR2 SVGIG (reference sequence). The ends were cut back, 0 bases at V and 5 bases at J, with 10 bases in the middle. The CDR3 totals 13 residues. The CDR3: CAWSVKGGTEAFF. Written as DNA, the CDR3 is TGTGCCTGGAGTGTAAAGGGAGGGACTGAAGCTTTCTTT. The full variable domain, in which reference TRBV30 and TRBJ1-1 provide the parts outside the CDR3, is SQTIHQWPATLVQPVGSPLSLECTVEGTSNPNLYWYRQAAGRGLQLLFYSVGIGQISSEVPQNLSASRPQDRQFILSSKKLLLSDSGFYLCAWSVKGGTEAFFGQGTRLTVV.

This chain links TRBV6-1 with TRBJ2-7; 7 bases map to TRBD1. CDR3 length: 17 amino acids. The junction had 12 bases not matched to a gene; V was cut back by 4 bases and J by 0 bases. Germline V lookup: CDR1 MNHNS, CDR2 SASEGT. CDR3 region: CASSGNYRGQSSYEQYF. The CDR3 DNA sequence: TGTGCCAGCAGTGGAAACTACAGGGGCCAGAGCTCCTACGAGCAGTACTTC.

The chain couples TRBV6-2 or TRBV6-3 to TRBJ1-3; D is perhaps TRBD1 (5 bases). The germline gives CDR1 MNHEY, CDR2 SVGEGT. The CDR3 covers 17 residues. Trimming removed 6 bases from V and 0 bases from J, with 18 bases in between. The CDR3 DNA sequence: TGTGCCAGCAGCTTACCCACAGACAGTATCTCTGGAAACACCATATATTTT. As protein: CASSLPTDSISGNTIYF.

J is TRBJ1-5 and V is TRBV28, with TRBD1 matching 8 bases. CDR1 is MDHEN and CDR2 is SYDVKM in the germline V gene. This CDR3 has 15 residues. The J segment lost 2 bases and the V segment lost 6 bases, leaving 6 bases of the junction unmatched. Here the CDR3 DNA reads TGTGCCAGCAGAACCCAGGGGGCTGGCAATCAGCCCCAGCATTTT. This gives the protein CASRTQGAGNQPQHF.

The rearrangement links TRBV10-3 to TRBJ1-1, with 9 bases fitting TRBD1. The germline V gene encodes CDR1 ENHRY and CDR2 SYGVKD. V was pared by 6 bases and J by 5 bases, with 7 bases of the junction left unmatched. The CDR3 consists of 14 residues. CDR3 region: CAISAGTGITEAFF. CDR3 bases: TGTGCCATCAGCGCCGGGACAGGGATTACTGAAGCTTTCTTT.

V and J are TRBV7-8 and TRBJ2-2, with D unresolved. This CDR3 is built from 13 residues. V dropped 7 bases and J dropped 3 bases, with 9 bases sitting between them. CDR1 is SGHVS, CDR2 FQNEAQ, per germline. For the CDR3, the DNA is TGTGCCAGCATCCTTACTTACACCGGGGAGCTGTTTTTT. Protein: CASILTYTGELFF.

This chain joins TRBV20-1 and TRBJ1-2; D not resolved. The V gene's germline CDR1 is DFQATT and CDR2 SNEGSKA (reference sequence). V dropped 6 bases and J dropped 6 bases, with 11 bases sitting between them. The CDR3 length is 11 residues. DNA of the CDR3: TGCAGTGCCAGGAGGGAGAATGGCTACACCTTC. It yields the protein CSARRENGYTF.

This clone was picked up one time. The chain joins TRBV6-6 to TRBJ1-1; no definite D call. CDR1 and CDR2 (germline): MNHNY, SVGAGI (reference sequence). This CDR3 has 14 residues. V lost 4 bases and J 3 bases, leaving 12 bases between the germline ends. The CDR3 here is CASSFSGVHTEAFF. As DNA, the CDR3 is TGTGCCAGCAGTTTCTCCGGGGTGCACACTGAAGCTTTCTTT.